Listed below are T cell receptor beta chains from one sample, sequenced in a study of cytomegalovirus exposure and HLA in healthy donors. The repertoire was sequenced with immunoSEQ multiplex PCR; TCRdb's copy has only in-frame clones and lacks some. Counted here are under 200,000 clones, approximately 78% occurring once; the ten biggest clones make up about 0.8%. Sequenced: PBMCs. These receptors came from a woman aged 18-29 years in good health and CMV-seronegative. The CDR3 runs from the conserved cysteine through the conserved F or W. A D gene is named only where the DNA matches it firmly. Rows may omit the clone size; those that give it use once, few, many or a size class.

clone_size d_call j_call v_call cdr3_nt cdr3_aa
NA TRBD1 TRBJ2-7 TRBV7-8 TGTGCCAGCAGCTTATTACAGGGGGGTTCCTACGAGCAGTACTTC CASSLLQGGSYEQYF
NA TRBD1 TRBJ2-2 TRBV4-1 TGCGCCAGCAGCCAAGAAGCCGTGACAGGGTCGGCCGGGGAGCTGTTTTTT CASSQEAVTGSAGELFF
once NA TRBJ1-6 TRBV5-1 TGCGCCAGCAGCCGACAAGGGGAAAATAATTCACCCCTCCACTTT CASSRQGENNSPLHF
NA NA TRBJ2-6 TRBV5-1 TGCGCCAGCAGCTTCGACAGCTCTGGGGCCAACGTCCTGACTTTC CASSFDSSGANVLTF
NA NA TRBJ2-1 TRBV14 TGTGCCAGCAGCCAAGATTGGGAAGGGAGATGGGAGCAGTTCTTC CASSQDWEGRWEQFF
NA NA TRBJ1-2 TRBV29-1 TGCAGCGCAACAATGTCTAACTATGGCTACACCTTC CSATMSNYGYTF
NA NA TRBJ1-2 TRBV14 TGTGCCAGCAGCCAACATCAGGGGATGAATGGCTACACCTTC CASSQHQGMNGYTF
NA TRBD1 TRBJ2-7 TRBV5-6 TGTGCCAGCAGCAGGGGACAGATACGTTGGTCCTACGAGCAGTACTTC CASSRGQIRWSYEQYF
NA NA TRBJ2-5 TRBV14 TGTGCCAGCGGCCCCGGGGGGACCCAGTACTTC CASGPGGTQYF
NA NA TRBJ1-2 TRBV7-9 TGTGCCAGCAGCGGTTTGGGGGGCTATGGCTACACCTTC CASSGLGGYGYTF
NA NA TRBJ1-3 TRBV4-1 TGCGCCAGCAGCCAAATTGGGGGGGACTCTGGAAACACCATATATTTT CASSQIGGDSGNTIYF
NA NA TRBJ1-2 TRBV7-9 TGTGCCAGCAGCTTAGCGCCGTGGAGGCCAGACTATGAAAACTATGGCTACACCTTC CASSLAPWRPDYENYGYTF
NA TRBD2 TRBJ2-5 TRBV11-2 TGTGCCAGCAGCCTCACTAGCGGGGGAGGAGAGACCCAGTACTTC CASSLTSGGGETQYF
once NA TRBJ2-3 TRBV6-4 TGTGCCAGCCGAGGGACTGCCGCCCTCACAGATACGCAGTATTTT CASRGTAALTDTQYF
NA TRBD2 TRBJ2-2 TRBV7-8 TGTGCCAGCAGCTCGGGACTAGAGACCGGGGAGCTGTTTTTT CASSSGLETGELFF
NA TRBD1 TRBJ1-1 TRBV6-5 TGTGCCAGCAGTACGGACAGGGGGCTCACTGAAGCTTTCTTT CASSTDRGLTEAFF
few TRBD2 TRBJ2-2 TRBV7-6 TGTGCCAGCAGCGTTCCGGGACTAGCGGATAGAGCGAACACCGGGGAGCTGTTTTTT CASSVPGLADRANTGELFF
NA TRBD1 TRBJ2-2 TRBV28 TGTGCCAGCGGGACAGGGTTTAACACCGGGGAGCTGTTTTTT CASGTGFNTGELFF
NA TRBD1 TRBJ2-1 TRBV15 TGTGCCACCTTTACGGGACAGGGGCCCAATGAGCAGTTCTTC CATFTGQGPNEQFF
NA TRBD1 TRBJ1-1 TRBV27 TGTGCCAGCAGTAGACAGGGGGGGAACACTGAAGCTTTCTTT CASSRQGGNTEAFF
NA NA TRBJ1-1 TRBV2 TGTGCCAGCAGCTTCCAGGGCCCCACTGAAGCTTTCTTT CASSFQGPTEAFF
NA NA TRBJ2-1 TRBV19 TGTGCCAGTAGTTTACTAAGCGGGCCTTCCTACAATGAGCAGTTCTTC CASSLLSGPSYNEQFF
NA NA TRBJ2-7 TRBV28 TGTGCCAGCAGAGGGGGAGACGAGCAGTACTTC CASRGGDEQYF
NA NA TRBJ2-7 TRBV25-1 TGTGCCAGCAGTGGGGATGAGGGCATTGCGGCATACGAGCAGTACTTC CASSGDEGIAAYEQYF
NA NA TRBJ1-4 TRBV6-6 TGTGCCAGCAGTTACTTGGGGCGCGATGAAAAACTGTTTTTT CASSYLGRDEKLFF
NA NA TRBJ2-7 TRBV6-5 TGTGCCAGCAGCACAGGCTACGAGCAGTACTTC CASSTGYEQYF
NA TRBD2 TRBJ2-3 TRBV2 TGTGCCAGCTCCCCGAGTAGCGGGAGCACAGATACGCAGTATTTT CASSPSSGSTDTQYF
NA NA TRBJ2-1 TRBV27 TGTGCCAGCAGTTTTAACGGTGAGCAGTTCTTC CASSFNGEQFF
once NA TRBJ1-2 TRBV5-1 TGCGCCAGCAGCCCCTCCGGCAGGTGGGACTATGGCTACACCTTC CASSPSGRWDYGYTF
NA TRBD2 TRBJ2-1 TRBV29-1 TGCAGCGTTGAAACCGGGACTAGCGGGAGGTACAATGAGCAGTTCTTC CSVETGTSGRYNEQFF
NA NA TRBJ1-1 TRBV11-2 TGTGCCAGCAGGCTGGGACATCTGAACACTGAAGCTTTCTTT CASRLGHLNTEAFF
NA TRBD1 TRBJ1-2 TRBV7-2 TGTGCCAGCAGCTTAGCCCCGGGACAGGGGACCTATGGCTACACCTTC CASSLAPGQGTYGYTF
NA NA TRBJ2-1 TRBV7-3 TGTGCCAGCAGCTCCCCCGGGGAAGAGCAGTTCTTC CASSSPGEEQFF
NA TRBD1 TRBJ2-3 TRBV7-8 TGTGCCAGCAGCCCCCGACCGGGGACAGGGTCGGAAGATACGCAGTATTTT CASSPRPGTGSEDTQYF
NA TRBD1 TRBJ1-4 TRBV5-1 TGCGCCAGCAACGCTTTCGGACAGGCGTATGAAAAACTGTTTTTT CASNAFGQAYEKLFF
NA NA TRBJ1-2 TRBV19 TGTGCCAGTAGAGGAGTGATCTATGGCTACACCTTC CASRGVIYGYTF